This TCR beta chain was recovered during a study of blood T cell repertoires in COVID-19 (TCRdb year 2020). Regarding the complete study: Samples from collaborators originated in the United States, Italy and Spain and spanned both the acute and convalescent phases of COVID-19. The material from the prospective study consisted of cDNA or gDNA derived from T cells, B-cell-depleted T cells, or PBMCs. Sample metadata almost always included a de-identified subject ID, COVID-19 status, age in years and sex. Where available, HLA class I and class II types were obtained from metadata supplied by the sample provider rather than from assay-based typing. The repertoires were made available in a free public database intended to serve as a resource for research on the immune response to SARS-CoV-2. Samples came from the ongoing ImmuneRACE study (first 160 participants) plus 1,254 subjects from 6 global collaborators. Subjects who had been exposed to COVID-19, were actively infected with it, or had recovered from it provided the deeply sampled blood TCRbeta repertoires that made up the dataset.

Notes on this clone: No antigen is known for it. One base away there is no much larger clone; base qualities are not given.

Samples from volunteer blood donors who had recovered from COVID-19 were contributed by a second Seattle source. The collaborating institutions used their own protocols to collect whole blood in K2EDTA tubes. Collaborator samples were shipped for TCRbeta analysis as frozen whole blood, isolated PBMCs, or DNA extracted from either sample type. TCRbeta CDR3 regions were amplified from genomic DNA by means of the immunoSEQ Assay, a bias-controlled multiplex PCR. The study's processing was this. The number of nucleated cells in each sample was estimated by amplification of reference gene primers within the assay. Sequence reads were collapsed and filtered to measure the absolute abundance of every unique TCRbeta CDR3 rearrangement. For each sample, productive Simpson clonality was calculated as the square root of Simpson's diversity index over productive rearrangements. TCRdb stores this immuneACCESS table with in-frame sequences only. Part of the clones is absent; in the studies checked, under half of the shortfall reflects unresolved V genes, and no reason is known for the rest. V, J and clone size reflect that table, while D and trimming were determined from the DNA. In all, the sample holds approximately 300,000 clones, and roughly 87% of those were seen once. Jointly, the top ten make up 2.2% of the sample.

Overall results and qualifications from the work: The quantity of clinical and demographic metadata differed by source and by participant and was supplied without curation.

The germline V gene encodes CDR1 SGHTA and CDR2 FQGNSA. For this chain, trimming is 2 bases at the V end and 8 bases at the J end, and the number of junction bases without a gene match is 12. The CDR3 contains 16 residues, cysteine and phenylalanine counted. The read is trimmed to its CDR3 DNA, 48 bases read in frame from base 1. The sequenced sample consisted of peripheral blood. This clonotype originated in a woman aged 45-60 years who had recovered from COVID-19. The receptor chain draws on TRBV7-2 and TRBJ1-2; 9 middle bases align to TRBD1. DNA sequence: TGTGCCAGCAGCTTATTTGTGGGACAGGGTGGTGAGGGCTACACCTTC. This sequence encodes CASSLFVGQGGEGYTF. Outside the CDR3, residues come from the reference TRBV7-2 and TRBJ1-2 proteins, so the full variable domain is: GAGVSQSPSNKVTEKGKDVELRCDPISGHTALYWYRQSLGQGLEFLIYFQGNSAPDKSGLPSDRFSAERTGGSVSTLTIQRTQQEDSAVYLCASSLFVGQGGEGYTFGSGTRLTVV.